This passage covers 10 T cell receptor beta chains from one sample sequenced in a study of T cells expressing NK-cell markers. Following a re-call of the 5' RACE reads, TCRdb has one entry per CDR3 protein and lacks DNA. The repertoire table contains about 550,000 distinct CDR3 sequences. The sample comprised blood T cells: a sorted CD56 or NKG2C T cell subset, CD4+ or CD8+ T cells, or bulk PBMC T cells (not recorded which). The receptors stem from a man aged 18 to 29 in good health.

CDR3 protein: CASSSRTSGRNSGANVLTF. The chain is built from TRBV27 and TRBJ2-6; TCRdb's D call, TRBD2, is unchecked because there is no DNA. This CDR3 is built from 19 residues. CDR1 MNHEY and CDR2 SMNVEV come from the germline V gene (reference sequence).

The V gene is TRBV11-1, the J gene TRBJ2-3. The CDR3 spans 13 residues. CDR1 and CDR2 (germline): SGHAT, FQDESV (reference sequence). CDR3 loop: CASSPAMPDTQYF.

The chain combines TRBV30 with TRBJ2-4; TCRdb outputs TRBD1, but without DNA this stays unchecked. The CDR3 extends over 21 amino acids. Germline assignment: CDR1 GTSNPN and CDR2 SVGIG (reference sequence). CDR3 sequence: CAWSAGLGSGDMNTAKNIQYF.

V usage is TRBV7-3 and J usage is TRBJ1-1; there is no DNA to check the TCRdb D call of TRBD1. CDR1 is SGHTA, CDR2 FQGTGA, per germline. The CDR3 runs to 15 residues. CDR3 protein: CASSLSLGGHGEAFF.

The rearrangement joins TRBV5-1 to TRBJ2-3; the TCRdb call, TRBD2, lacks DNA for checking. This CDR3 comprises 19 residues. Germline lookup yields CDR1 SGHRS and CDR2 YFSETQ. CDR3 region: CASSSGLAGGVLSTDTQYF.

The V and J genes are TRBV15 and TRBJ2-1. This CDR3 spans 15 amino acids. Germline V gives CDR1 LNHNV, CDR2 YYDKDF (reference sequence). This chain's CDR3 is CATSGLAHSYNEQFF.

V gene TRBV4-3 combines with J gene TRBJ2-1; TCRdb lists TRBD2, though no DNA is available to test this call. The CDR3 consists of 17 residues. Looked up from germline, CDR1 is LGHNA and CDR2 is YSLEER. The CDR3 reads CASSQEGPEGWNNEQFF.

This chain's CDR3 is CASSPSDSALAWGAYEQYF. V and J are TRBV7-8 and TRBJ2-7; the D call from TCRdb, TRBD2, cannot be confirmed without DNA. CDR3 size: 19 residues. The germline V gene has CDR1 SGHVS and CDR2 FQNEAQ.

The chain couples TRBV11-2 to TRBJ2-7; TCRdb picks TRBD2, but there is no DNA to check that call. The CDR3 is 18 amino acids. The germline V gene encodes CDR1 SGHAT and CDR2 FQNNGV. Here the CDR3 reads CASSKRTSGIRVTGEQYF.

This chain joins TRBV9 and TRBJ2-1; TCRdb indicates TRBD1, and absent DNA this call remains unverified. CDR1 is SGDLS, CDR2 YYNGEE, per germline. This CDR3 contains 16 residues. The CDR3 protein is CASSVGVPPPSREQFF.